This TCR beta chain was profiled in a study of cytomegalovirus exposure and HLA in healthy donors. On the study more broadly: The same platform used for the roughly 610 first-cohort repertoires was also used for the 100 to 150 validation repertoires, as a later analysis reported. Study outcomes and limitations: Most TCR sequences proved rare, with some public TCRs found in many donors.

As regards this clone: What it recognizes is unknown.

Separate from the roughly 720-subject first cohort, the 120-subject validation cohort was the one that the donors belonged to. Data came from immunoSEQ multiplex PCR; TCRdb stores just in-frame clones and leaves some out. Of under 250,000 clones listed, about 81% were seen once; the top ten hold around 1.2%. With V trimmed by 4 bases and J by 11 bases, 2 bases remained unmatched. Germline-derived CDR1 and CDR2 are MNHNS and SASEGT. The CDR3 sequence is 11 residues long. The chain joins TRBV6-1 to TRBJ1-1, with 9 bases lining up with TRBD1. This clonotype was sampled from a woman aged 25 to 39 in good health and CMV-seronegative. The sample was PBMCs. Written as DNA, the CDR3 is TGTGCCAGCAGTGGAGGACAGGGGGCTTTCTTT. It encodes CASSGGQGAFF.